This T cell receptor beta chain was sequenced for a study of long-term antiretroviral therapy in people with HIV. General study results and limits: Viral resistance, ART adherence and therapy changes all lacked available data. Spans of CDR3 length were tighter for HIV repertoires than for controls. Relative to transplant donor controls, diversity remained lower despite increasing after ART.

Germline CDR1 and CDR2: SGHRS and YFSETQ. This CDR3 region has 14 residues. Trimming took 2 bases from V and 2 from J, leaving 10 bases between them. For this clone: Its antigen is as yet unknown.

An immunoSEQ assay, version v3.0, was performed at survey level. Some clones are missing from TCRdb's copy, which holds only in-frame ones; the method was immunoSEQ multiplex PCR. The table records around 25,000 clones, 80% to 90% of them present only once. The TCR originated in a middle-aged man with HIV. The V call is TRBV5-1, the J call TRBJ2-5; tentative D call: TRBD1 (5 bases). Sequencing used unsorted PBMCs, obtained 1.8 years before starting antiretroviral therapy. The CDR3 DNA reads as TGCGCCAGCAGCTTTGCTCAGGGACAAGAGACCCAGTACTTC. Protein sequence: CASSFAQGQETQYF.